The present T cell receptor (beta chain) was sequenced within a study of molecular identifiers for immune sequencing clone quantification. Study outcomes and limitations: Barcodes shared by identical TCR molecules could lead to underestimated sizes of highly expanded clones. Beyond 20 RNA copies, clones held over 99% of effector molecules, compared with under 1% in naive cells.

CDR3 length: 14 residues. From germline, CDR1 is SQVTM and CDR2 ANQGSEA. V shed 5 bases, J shed 2 bases, and the junction held 5 bases outside the gene matches. This clonotype occurred many times. Its antigen remains unidentified. TCRdb processed the PCR reads anew with MiXCR; each CDR3 protein has one entry. The sample lists approximately 500,000 distinct CDR3 sequences, around 23% occurring once. Material: naive CD8+ T cells from blood, with Jurkat cell RNA spiked in. The sample's subset: FACS-sorted CD8+CD4-CCR7+CD45RA+ naive T cells. The receptor was derived from a human donor in good health. Some libraries in this study had Jurkat cell RNA spiked in. The chain uses TRBV29-1 and TRBJ2-3, with 9 bases fitting TRBD1. The CDR3 nucleotides read TGCAGCGTTTTGGACAGGGGTTACACAGATACGCAGTATTTT. Amino acids: CSVLDRGYTDTQYF.